This passage covers 26 T cell receptor beta chains from one sample sequenced in a study of identical twins. TCRdb ran MiXCR on the 5' RACE reads and lists one entry per CDR3 protein. The repertoire holds about 220,000 distinct CDR3 sequences, with approximately 8.3% as singletons. This sample was shared with a second study, whose subject was yellow fever vaccine responses in identical twins.

The sample consisted of memory (CD45RO+) T cells sorted from blood. The receptors originated from a young woman in good health.

This clonotype was detected ten times or more. The rearrangement joins TRBV29-1 to TRBJ2-2, with a possible D match to TRBD2 (7 bases). The germline V gene encodes CDR1 SQVTM and CDR2 ANQGSEA. V lost 7 bases to trimming and J lost 4 bases, with 19 bases between them. The CDR3 spans 15 residues. The DNA for the CDR3 is TGCAGCGCGAGGAGGGGGGGGAGGGCCACCGGGGAGCTGTTTTTT. This gives the protein CSARRGGRATGELFF.

There are a few counts of this clonotype. The chain recombines TRBV25-1 with TRBJ2-5; D is unresolved. Germline-derived CDR1 and CDR2 are MGHDK and SYGVNS. The CDR3 contains 13 residues. Trimming cost V 3 bases and J 5 bases, with 10 bases left between them. The DNA of the CDR3 is TGTGCCAGCAGTGATTGGGGTAGGGAGACCCAGTACTTC. Translation: CASSDWGRETQYF.

The sample holds a few counts of this clonotype. V gene TRBV7-2 combines with J gene TRBJ2-3, with D hard to call. The CDR3 covers 14 residues. Per germline, CDR1 SGHTA and CDR2 FQGNSA. V gave up 1 base and J gave up 2 bases, with 7 bases separating them. The CDR3: CASSLVVYTDTQYF. The CDR3 DNA reads as TGTGCCAGCAGCTTAGTTGTATACACAGATACGCAGTATTTT.

Notes on this clonotype: One junction end disagrees with the germline gene, perhaps due to a read error. The genes are TRBV7-9 and TRBJ2-1; the D is unclear. In germline, CDR1 is SEHNR, CDR2 FQNEAQ (reference sequence). CDR3 length equals 15 residues. CDR3 in amino acids: CASSPPADRYNEPFF. In DNA form, the CDR3 reads TGTGCCAGCAGCCCCCCGGCGGACCGATACAATGAGCCGTTCTTC. The variable domain in full, completed from reference TRBV7-9 and TRBJ2-1, reads DTGVSQNPRHKITKRGQNVTFRCDPISEHNRLYWYRQTLGQGPEFLTYFQNEAQLEKSRLLSDRFSAERPKGSFSTLEIQRTEQGDSAMYLCASSPPADRYNEPFFGPGTRLTVL.

This clonotype was found many times. The V and J genes are TRBV7-2 and TRBJ2-1; 11 nucleotides match TRBD2. Per the germline V gene, CDR1 is SGHTA and CDR2 is FQGNSA. The CDR3 contains 15 residues. J was trimmed by 7 bases and V by 2 bases; bases with no gene match: 4. This chain's CDR3 is CASSLHIAGGNEQFF. The CDR3 DNA reads as TGTGCCAGCAGCTTACACATAGCGGGGGGGAATGAGCAGTTCTTC.

This clonotype was recorded many times. The rearrangement joins TRBV4-3 to TRBJ2-1; D is uncertain. Trimming took off 0 bases at V and 15 bases at J, with 15 bases between the two ends. The germline V gene encodes CDR1 LGHNA and CDR2 YSLEER. The length of the CDR3 is 13 residues. The CDR3 region is CASSQDIGSRVFF. DNA for the CDR3: TGCGCCAGCAGCCAAGATATTGGCTCCCGGGTGTTCTTC.

This clonotype has ten or more counts. CDR3 loop: CASSQNRRLAKNIQYF. DNA for the CDR3: TGTGCCAGCAGTCAAAACAGACGTCTAGCCAAAAACATTCAGTACTTC. The chain recombines TRBV6-1 with TRBJ2-4; no definite D call. Between the trimmed V and J ends, which lost 5 bases and 0 bases, there was a span of 14 bases. The CDR3 loop spans 16 amino acids. Germline-derived CDR1 and CDR2 are MNHNS and SASEGT.

This clonotype was counted a few times. The chain is built from TRBV5-1 and TRBJ2-7; 8 bases are a match to TRBD2. The V gene end was trimmed by 5 bases and the J gene end by 2 bases; junction bases not matched to a gene: 12. The CDR3 has 16 amino acids. Looked up from germline, CDR1 is SGHRS and CDR2 is YFSETQ. The CDR3 protein is CASRWVTSGAPYEQYF. The CDR3, as DNA: TGCGCCAGCAGGTGGGTTACTAGCGGAGCGCCCTACGAGCAGTACTTC.

This clonotype was detected only a few times. The chain joins TRBV9 to TRBJ2-7, with D unresolved. V was cut by 0 bases and J by 5 bases, with 12 bases left in between. Germline V lookup: CDR1 SGDLS, CDR2 YYNGEE. This CDR3 region has 14 residues. The CDR3 coding sequence is TGTGCCAGCAGCGTAGGTTCAGTTCCCCACGAGCAGTACTTC. It encodes CASSVGSVPHEQYF.

The chain uses TRBV28 and TRBJ1-5, with D perhaps matching TRBD1 (5 bases). There are 15 residues in the CDR3. The V end lost 5 bases, the J end lost 4 bases, and 15 bases lay between the germline ends. Germline CDR1 MDHEN, CDR2 SYDVKM. The CDR3 DNA sequence: TGTGCCAGCAGTACTATCAGGGTCCGAAATCAGCCCCAGCATTTT. Its translation is CASSTIRVRNQPQHF. Combining the CDR3 with reference TRBV28 and TRBJ1-5 gives the whole variable domain DVKVTQSSRYLVKRTGEKVFLECVQDMDHENMFWYRQDPGLGLRLIYFSYDVKMKEKGDIPEGYSVSREKKERFSLILESASTNQTSMYLCASSTIRVRNQPQHFGDGTRLSIL.

This clonotype was observed at least ten times. The chain combines TRBV5-1 with TRBJ2-5; tentatively, D is TRBD2 (6 bases). The V gene's germline CDR1 is SGHRS and CDR2 YFSETQ. This CDR3 has 13 residues. V lost 4 bases and J lost 10, with 17 bases in between. CDR3 sequence (DNA): TGCGCCAGCAGCCTGGACCGGGAGATGATCCAGTACTTC. This gives the protein CASSLDREMIQYF.

A few counts support this clonotype. The genes are TRBV27 and TRBJ1-6; possible D gene TRBD1, 5 bases. The CDR3 consists of 14 residues. V shed 3 bases and J shed 6 bases, with 9 bases lying between them. The germline CDR1 and CDR2 sequences are MNHEY and SMNVEV (reference sequence). The chain's CDR3 is CASSFGAVNSPLHF. In DNA form, the CDR3 reads TGTGCCAGCAGTTTTGGGGCGGTTAATTCACCCCTCCACTTT.

This clonotype has a count of ten or more. The gene calls are TRBV9 and TRBJ2-3, with 9 bases aligning to TRBD2. V shed 9 bases, J shed 5 bases, and the junction held 13 bases outside the gene matches. This CDR3 region has 15 residues. The germline V gene encodes CDR1 SGDLS and CDR2 YYNGEE. In DNA, the CDR3 is TGTGCCACCACGGAGAGCGGGGGGCCGGGAGATACGCAGTATTTT. It yields the protein CATTESGGPGDTQYF.

This clonotype showed up just a few times. J is TRBJ2-7 and V is TRBV12-3 or TRBV12-4, with D possibly TRBD2 on 6 matching bases. The CDR3 is 14 amino acids. Trimming took 5 bases from V and 2 from J, leaving 13 bases between them. The CDR3 protein is CASSRSGGAYEQYF. The CDR3 DNA reads as TGTGCCAGCAGTCGGTCTGGCGGGGCCTACGAGCAGTACTTC.

This clonotype was detected only a few times. The chain couples TRBV6-1 to TRBJ1-5, with no clear D. Germline CDR1 and CDR2: MNHNS and SASEGT. Trimming cost V 6 bases and J 0 bases, with 12 bases left between them. The CDR3 totals 15 residues. CDR3 in DNA: TGTGCCAGCAGAATCTCTCAAGGTAGCAATCAGCCCCAGCATTTT. Its translation is CASRISQGSNQPQHF.

The chain recombines TRBV5-1 with TRBJ2-3; 13 positions match TRBD2. The length of the CDR3 is 16 residues. V was clipped by 4 bases and J by 1 base; unmatched bases: 3. CDR1 and CDR2 from the germline V gene are SGHRS and YFSETQ. The CDR3 DNA follows: TGCGCCAGCAGCGACGGGACTAGCGGGGGCACAGATACGCAGTATTTT. As protein: CASSDGTSGGTDTQYF.

The table lists this clonotype with a few counts. In DNA form, the CDR3 reads TGTGCCAGCAGCTTGGCCTTGTCTCCCGGGAGCTCCTACAATGAGCAGTTCTTC. Translation gives CASSLALSPGSSYNEQFF. The chain couples TRBV5-6 to TRBJ2-1; D may be TRBD2 (6 bases). The germline V gene has CDR1 SGHDT and CDR2 YYEEEE. V lost 0 bases and J 0 bases, leaving 16 bases between the germline ends. The CDR3 is made up of 18 amino acids.

The V gene is TRBV11-2, the J gene TRBJ2-1, with D possibly matching TRBD1 (6 bases). CDR1 and CDR2 (germline): SGHAT, FQNNGV. With 5 bases removed from V and 5 bases from J, the gap between germline ends came to 13 bases. This CDR3 has 14 residues. CDR3 residues: CASSGTGFNNEQFF. Written as DNA, the CDR3 is TGTGCCAGCAGCGGTACAGGGTTTAACAATGAGCAGTTCTTC.

Many counts were recorded for this clonotype. This sequence joins TRBV29-1 and TRBJ2-7, with 10 bases identical to TRBD1. Unmatched junction bases numbered 3, after V lost 4 bases and J lost 3 bases. This CDR3 comprises 13 residues. The germline CDR1 and CDR2 sequences are SQVTM and ANQGSEA. The DNA of the CDR3 is TGCAGCGTTGCTCGGGACAGGGGCTACGAGCAGTACTTC. It codes for CSVARDRGYEQYF.

Only a few counts were recorded for this clonotype. The rearrangement uses TRBV7-2 and TRBJ2-3; TRBD2 aligns across 10 bases. Unmatched junction bases numbered 6, after V lost 5 bases and J lost 1 base. The CDR3 has 16 residues. Per germline, CDR1 SGHTA and CDR2 FQGNSA. CDR3 loop: CASSPGTSAGTDTQYF. Here the CDR3 DNA reads TGTGCCAGCAGCCCCGGGACTAGCGCTGGCACAGATACGCAGTATTTT.

This clonotype came up many times. This chain connects TRBV5-1 to TRBJ2-2; 7 nucleotides line up with TRBD2. J lost 6 bases, V lost 6 bases, and 5 bases had no gene match. Germline V gives CDR1 SGHRS, CDR2 YFSETQ. The CDR3 covers 13 residues. Here the CDR3 reads CASTSRGSGELFF. The DNA for the CDR3 is TGCGCCAGCACCTCGCGGGGGTCCGGGGAGCTGTTTTTT.

The chain links TRBV9 to TRBJ2-1; 10 positions match TRBD2. Germline trimming cut 0 bases from V and 1 base from J; bases unmatched to any gene: 10. The CDR3 covers 19 residues. Germline CDR1 SGDLS, CDR2 YYNGEE. The CDR3 nucleotides read TGTGCCAGCAGCGTAGGGATAGCGGGAGGCCCCAAGTCCTACAATGAGCAGTTCTTC. Translation: CASSVGIAGGPKSYNEQFF.

This clonotype was recorded many times. The gene calls are TRBV12-3 or TRBV12-4 and TRBJ1-2; no reliable D call. V lost 0 bases and J 13 bases, leaving 18 bases between the germline ends. The CDR3 loop spans 14 amino acids. The CDR3 here is CASSLAPKSVGSTF. The CDR3 bases are TGTGCCAGCAGTTTAGCGCCCAAATCCGTTGGAAGCACCTTC.

The chain carries TRBV5-1 and TRBJ2-5, with D unclear. CDR3 length: 14 amino acids. V lost 3 bases and J lost 1, with 10 bases in between. Germline V gives CDR1 SGHRS, CDR2 YFSETQ. In DNA, the CDR3 is TGCGCCAGCAGCTCTTTGACCTCCCAAGAGACCCAGTACTTC. Translated, it gives CASSSLTSQETQYF.

This clonotype was detected many times. This chain uses TRBV7-9 with TRBJ2-7; 11 nucleotides match TRBD1. V lost 4 bases to trimming and J lost 3 bases; unmatched junction nucleotides: 5. CDR1 is SEHNR, CDR2 FQNEAQ, per germline (reference sequence). CDR3 length: 15 amino acids. For the CDR3, the DNA is TGTGCCAGCAGCTCAACCGGGACAGGGGGCTACGAGCAGTACTTC. Translating it yields CASSSTGTGGYEQYF. Full variable domain (remainder filled in from reference TRBV7-9 and TRBJ2-7): DTGVSQNPRHKITKRGQNVTFRCDPISEHNRLYWYRQTLGQGPEFLTYFQNEAQLEKSRLLSDRFSAERPKGSFSTLEIQRTEQGDSAMYLCASSSTGTGGYEQYFGPGTRLTVT.

In this sample, this clonotype turned up many times. The genes are TRBV29-1 and TRBJ2-7, with TRBD2 matching 9 bases. The CDR3 totals 15 residues. CDR1 is SQVTM and CDR2 is ANQGSEA in the germline V gene. V gave up 3 bases and J gave up 2 bases; unmatched junction bases: 8. The CDR3 coding sequence is TGCAGCGTTGAGTCAAGGCTAGCGGGGACCTACGAGCAGTACTTC. Its translation: CSVESRLAGTYEQYF.